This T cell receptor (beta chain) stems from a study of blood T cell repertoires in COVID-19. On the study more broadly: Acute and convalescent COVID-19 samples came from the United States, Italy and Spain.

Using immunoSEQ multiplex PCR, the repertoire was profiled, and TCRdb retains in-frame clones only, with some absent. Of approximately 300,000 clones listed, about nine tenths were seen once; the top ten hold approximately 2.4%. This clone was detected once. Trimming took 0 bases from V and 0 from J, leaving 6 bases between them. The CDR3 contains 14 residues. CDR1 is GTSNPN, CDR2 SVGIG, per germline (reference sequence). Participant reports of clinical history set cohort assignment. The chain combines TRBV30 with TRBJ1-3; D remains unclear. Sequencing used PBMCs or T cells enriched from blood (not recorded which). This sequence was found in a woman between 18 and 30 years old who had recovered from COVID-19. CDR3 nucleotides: TGTGCCTGGAGTGTTCCGTACTCTGGAAACACCATATATTTT. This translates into CAWSVPYSGNTIYF. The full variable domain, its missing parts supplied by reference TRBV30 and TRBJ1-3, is SQTIHQWPATLVQPVGSPLSLECTVEGTSNPNLYWYRQAAGRGLQLLFYSVGIGQISSEVPQNLSASRPQDRQFILSSKKLLLSDSGFYLCAWSVPYSGNTIYFGEGSWLTVV.